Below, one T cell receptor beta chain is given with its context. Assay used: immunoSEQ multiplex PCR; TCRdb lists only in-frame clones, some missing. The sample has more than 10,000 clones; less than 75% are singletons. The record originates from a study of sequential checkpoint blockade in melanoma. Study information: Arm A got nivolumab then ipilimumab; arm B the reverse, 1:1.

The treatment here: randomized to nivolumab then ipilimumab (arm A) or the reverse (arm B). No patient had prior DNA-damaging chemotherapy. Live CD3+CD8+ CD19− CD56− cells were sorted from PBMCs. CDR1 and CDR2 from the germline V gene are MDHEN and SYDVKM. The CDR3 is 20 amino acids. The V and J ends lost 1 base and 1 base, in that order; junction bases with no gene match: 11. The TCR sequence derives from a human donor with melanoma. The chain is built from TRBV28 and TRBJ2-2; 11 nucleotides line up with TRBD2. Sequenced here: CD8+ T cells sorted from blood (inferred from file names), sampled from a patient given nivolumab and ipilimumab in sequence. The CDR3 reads CASSLSPTSTSGRNTGELFF. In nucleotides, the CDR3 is TGTGCCAGCAGTTTATCCCCTACTTCCACTAGCGGGAGGAACACCGGGGAGCTGTTTTTT.